The subject of this entry is one TCR beta chain. Its antigen is unknown. With 60 Vbeta and 13 Jbeta primers, the PCR was carried out. Generated by immunoSEQ multiplex PCR, the TCRdb table keeps only in-frame clones and is missing some. The data hold about 80,000 clones, with roughly 80% observed a single time. These data originate in a study of cytomegalovirus exposure and HLA in healthy donors. Notes on the study in general: The study recorded around 160 TCR beta chains that were cytomegalovirus-associated.

Germline V gene sequence: CDR1 SEHNR, CDR2 FQNEAQ (reference sequence). Trimming cost V 5 bases and J 4 bases; bases outside gene matches: 18. The CDR3 sequence is 18 residues long. The chain uses TRBV7-9 and TRBJ1-2, with TRBD1 matching over 8 bases. The specimen sequenced was PBMCs. The sequence came from a human donor in good health. DNA of the CDR3: TGTGCCAGCAGCCGGCCTGGGGTACAGGGGGTCCCGACCTATGGCTACACCTTC. This encodes CASSRPGVQGVPTYGYTF.